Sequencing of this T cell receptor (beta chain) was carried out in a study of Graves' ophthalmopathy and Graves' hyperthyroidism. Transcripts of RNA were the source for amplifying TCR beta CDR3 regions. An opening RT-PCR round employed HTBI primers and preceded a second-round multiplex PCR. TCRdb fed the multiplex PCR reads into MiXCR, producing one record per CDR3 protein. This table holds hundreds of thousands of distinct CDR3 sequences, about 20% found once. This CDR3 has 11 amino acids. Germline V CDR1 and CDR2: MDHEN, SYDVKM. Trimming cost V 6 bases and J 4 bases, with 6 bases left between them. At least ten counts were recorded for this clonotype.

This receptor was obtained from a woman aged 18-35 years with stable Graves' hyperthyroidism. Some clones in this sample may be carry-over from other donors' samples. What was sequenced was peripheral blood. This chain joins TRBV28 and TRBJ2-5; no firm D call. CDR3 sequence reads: CASRSGETQYF. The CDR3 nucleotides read TGTGCCAGCAGGTCTGGAGAGACCCAGTACTTC.